Sequencing of this T cell receptor beta chain was carried out in a study of OX40 agonist ivuxolimab in advanced cancers. The wider study: Anti-PD-1, anti-PD-L1 or anti-CTLA-4 therapy given earlier was allowed, and approximately 40% had some. General observations from the study: The study found that CD8+ T cells averaged more expanded clones than CD4+. The antigens recognized by the expanded peripheral T cells, that is their antigen specificity, were not determined.

Blood got drawn at baseline, again on cycle 4 day 1, and then on cycle 7 day 1. As for this clone: The target antigen is unknown.

Germline CDR1 and CDR2: SGHTA and FQGNSA. Losses at the gene ends were 2 bases for V and 4 bases for J; bases not matched to a gene: 4. This CDR3 is built from 14 residues. The table came from immunoSEQ multiplex PCR; TCRdb's copy has only in-frame clones and leaves some out. The data hold roughly 35,000 clones, with roughly 82% observed a single time. The TCR sequence derives from an adult with an advanced solid tumor such as melanoma, head and neck, liver or kidney cancer. The V gene is TRBV7-2, the J gene TRBJ1-1; TRBD1 agrees at 7 bases. The material sequenced was CD4+ or CD8+ T cells sorted from blood, taken in a trial of the OX40 agonist ivuxolimab. CDR3 sequence: CASSLSRQGTEAFF. CDR3 sequence (DNA): TGTGCCAGCAGCTTAAGCCGACAGGGCACTGAAGCTTTCTTT.